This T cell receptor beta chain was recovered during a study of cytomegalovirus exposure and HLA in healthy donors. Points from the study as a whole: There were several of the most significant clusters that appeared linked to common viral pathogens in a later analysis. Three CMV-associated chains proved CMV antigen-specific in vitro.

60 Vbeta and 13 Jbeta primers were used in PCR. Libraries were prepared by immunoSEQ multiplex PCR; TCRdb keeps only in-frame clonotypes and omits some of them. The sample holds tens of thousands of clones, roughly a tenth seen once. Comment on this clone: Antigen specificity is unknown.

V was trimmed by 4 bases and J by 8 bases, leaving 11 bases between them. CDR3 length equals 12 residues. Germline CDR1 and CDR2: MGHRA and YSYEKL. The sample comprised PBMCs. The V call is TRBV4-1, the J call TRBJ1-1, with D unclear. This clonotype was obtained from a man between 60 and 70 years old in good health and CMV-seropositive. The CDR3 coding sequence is TGCGCCAGCAGCCGCCTACCGGGGGAAGCTTTCTTT. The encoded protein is CASSRLPGEAFF.